These 18 T cell receptor beta chains originate from one sample sequenced in a study of regulatory T cells in long-lasting Graves disease (dated by TCRdb to the early 2020s). The time point label, read with the paper, signifies: newly diagnosed GD, antithyroid drugs for less than 3 months. RNA was extracted from PBMCs in TRIzol for both TCR sequencing and RNA sequencing. Libraries were built with multiplex PCR. The reads were generated on an Illumina HiSeq 4000. CDR3 regions were amplified by Arm-PCR with iRepertoire HTBI primers to construct TCR beta libraries. TCRdb itself trimmed the public reads at Q25 with fastp, ran MiXCR and retained productive beta chains. CDR3 protein duplicates are merged, each entry listing the most common genes and DNA. Present in this sample are about 470,000 distinct CDR3 sequences, about 16% of which were seen just once. Together, the top ten hold less than 15% of the sample.

Separately, the same data were catalogued under a study of T cells in Graves' hyperthyroidism and ophthalmopathy.

The starting material was peripheral blood mononuclear cells (PBMCs), obtained at new diagnosis, from a patient treated with antithyroid drugs. Every receptor here comes from a man between 35 and 55 years old with Graves disease. Donor details come from another sample of the same person, matched by shared clones.

This clonotype occurred many times. J is TRBJ2-7 and V is TRBV9; a weak D match, TRBD2 (5 bases). CDR3 size: 13 residues. Germline V gene sequence: CDR1 SGDLS, CDR2 YYNGEE. V shed 7 bases and J shed 6 bases, with 17 bases lying between them. The CDR3 DNA follows: TGTGCCAGCGCTGAGCGGACCGAGGGCGAGCAGTACTTC. It translates to CASAERTEGEQYF.

The table lists this clonotype with many counts. The chain combines TRBV19 with TRBJ2-2; D call uncertain. The CDR3 is made up of 13 amino acids. Trimming stripped 9 bases from V and 4 bases from J, with 12 bases between. CDR1 is LNHDA and CDR2 is SQIVND in the germline V gene (reference sequence). The CDR3 DNA reads as TGTGCCAGCAGCATCCGCGGCACCGGGGAGCTGTTTTTT. Its translation is CASSIRGTGELFF. The variable domain in full, completed from reference TRBV19 and TRBJ2-2, reads DGGITQSPKYLFRKEGQNVTLSCEQNLNHDAMYWYRQDPGQGLRLIYYSQIVNDFQKGDIAEGYSVSREKKESFPLTVTSAQKNPTAFYLCASSIRGTGELFFGEGSRLTVL.

This clonotype was found many times. This rearrangement joins TRBV19 to TRBJ2-7; D is possibly TRBD1 (6 bases). With 7 bases removed from V and 3 bases from J, the gap between germline ends came to 16 bases. The CDR3 covers 14 residues. Germline lookup yields CDR1 LNHDA and CDR2 SQIVND (reference sequence). DNA of the CDR3: TGTGCCAGTACCTCGGACAGTTGGGGCTACGAGCAGTACTTC. Its protein is CASTSDSWGYEQYF.

The gene calls are TRBV10-2 and TRBJ2-1; 14 nucleotides match TRBD2. The CDR3 loop spans 14 amino acids. CDR1 is WSHSY, CDR2 SAAADI, per germline. V shed 3 bases and J 12 bases; nucleotides not matched to a gene: 4. This CDR3 reads CASSDPGTSGRQFF. CDR3 DNA: TGCGCCAGCAGTGACCCCGGGACTAGCGGGAGGCAGTTCTTC.

Ten or more counts support this clonotype. The rearrangement uses TRBV2 and TRBJ2-7; TRBD1 aligns across 9 bases. V was clipped by 4 bases and J by 2 bases; unmatched bases: 6. Looked up from germline, CDR1 is SNHLY and CDR2 is FYNNEI. This CDR3 is 15 amino acids long. CDR3 sequence (DNA): TGTGCCAGCAGTGGGTGGGGACAGGGCGCCTACGAGCAGTACTTC. Translated: CASSGWGQGAYEQYF.

This clonotype was seen at least ten times. In DNA, the CDR3 is TGTGCCTGGAGGCGCACCGGGGAGCTGTTTTTT. It translates to CAWRRTGELFF. The rearrangement joins TRBV30 to TRBJ2-2; D remains unclear. V lost 3 bases and J lost 4, with 3 bases in between. Germline V gene data show CDR1 as GTSNPN and CDR2 as SVGIG (reference sequence). The CDR3 is 11 residues long.

This clonotype showed up many times. This chain uses TRBV20-1 with TRBJ2-7; 14 nucleotides align to TRBD2. The CDR3 is 15 amino acids. J lost 6 bases, V lost 5 bases, and 9 bases had no gene match. Germline loops: CDR1 DFQATT, CDR2 SNEGSKA (reference sequence). The CDR3 DNA sequence: TGCAGTGCTGATGGACTAGCGGGAGGCTCCCTCGAGCAGTACTTC. Protein product: CSADGLAGGSLEQYF.

This clonotype was recorded many times. V gene TRBV2 combines with J gene TRBJ2-7; no firm D call. V lost 3 bases and J 4 bases, leaving 10 bases between the germline ends. Germline V gene sequence: CDR1 SNHLY, CDR2 FYNNEI. The CDR3 extends over 13 amino acids. CDR3 sequence: CASSEQHRYEQYF. In DNA, the CDR3 is TGTGCCAGCAGTGAGCAGCATAGATACGAGCAGTACTTC.

This clonotype was detected ten times or more. Being one base from a much bigger clone, this may be a read error. V usage is TRBV7-9 and J usage is TRBJ2-1; D is uncertain. The V and J ends lost 3 bases and 5 bases respectively, with 2 bases between them. Per the germline V gene, CDR1 is SEHNR and CDR2 is FQNEAQ (reference sequence). The CDR3 is 11 amino acids. Here the CDR3 DNA reads TGTGCCAGCAGCTTCGACAATGAGCAGTTCTTC. Its protein product is CASSFDNEQFF.

This clonotype has only a few counts. The rearrangement joins TRBV28 to TRBJ2-2, with 15 bases lining up with TRBD2. There are 21 residues in the CDR3. The J segment lost 1 base and the V segment lost 9 bases, leaving 18 bases of the junction unmatched. CDR1 is MDHEN and CDR2 is SYDVKM in the germline V gene. The CDR3: CASYPIPGLAGGRENTGELFF. The DNA for the CDR3 is TGTGCCAGTTACCCGATTCCGGGACTAGCGGGAGGTAGGGAGAACACCGGGGAGCTGTTTTTT.

This clonotype was counted ten times or more. The chain's CDR3 is CSVVVVGVYGYTF. DNA of the CDR3: TGCAGCGTTGTTGTGGTCGGGGTTTATGGCTACACCTTC. V gene TRBV29-1 combines with J gene TRBJ1-2; D call uncertain. V was clipped by 4 bases and J by 5 bases, with 14 bases between them. In germline, CDR1 is SQVTM, CDR2 ANQGSEA. CDR3 length equals 13 residues.

The chain carries TRBV6-1 and TRBJ1-2, with TRBD1 matching 7 bases. The CDR3 contains 14 residues. V lost 5 bases and J lost 3; bases outside the gene matches: 6. Germline CDR1 is MNHNS and CDR2 is SASEGT. CDR3: CASSRGTVYYGYTF. DNA for the CDR3: TGTGCCAGCAGTAGGGGGACAGTTTACTATGGCTACACCTTC.

The sample holds many counts of this clonotype. This chain uses TRBV6-1 with TRBJ2-7, with D uncertain. This CDR3 region has 14 residues. The V and J ends lost 6 bases and 2 bases respectively, with 14 bases between them. CDR1 MNHNS and CDR2 SASEGT come from the germline V gene. The CDR3 DNA reads TGTGCCAGCAGGGTGAATATACGGACCTACGAGCAGTACTTC. Residues: CASRVNIRTYEQYF.

V and J are TRBV27 and TRBJ1-5; D is ambiguous. V was trimmed by 5 bases and J by 0 bases, leaving 11 bases between them. The CDR3 extends over 15 amino acids. Germline CDR1 is MNHEY and CDR2 is SMNVEV (reference sequence). CDR3 DNA: TGTGCCAGCAGTGCTCGGACGGGTAGCAATCAGCCCCAGCATTTT. Protein: CASSARTGSNQPQHF.

The chain employs TRBV6-9 and TRBJ2-3; 7 bases map to TRBD1. The CDR3 is 15 amino acids. J gave up 2 bases and V 3 bases, and 5 bases lay outside the gene matches. Looked up from germline, CDR1 is MNHGY and CDR2 is SVAAGI. CDR3 amino acids: CASSYGGQDTDTQYF. The CDR3, as DNA: TGTGCCAGCAGTTACGGTGGACAGGACACAGATACGCAGTATTTT.

The V call is TRBV10-3, the J call TRBJ1-1; D possibly corresponds to TRBD1 (6 bases). Germline V gives CDR1 ENHRY, CDR2 SYGVKD. The length of the CDR3 is 16 residues. V lost 4 bases and J 8 bases, leaving 23 bases between the germline ends. CDR3 sequence reads: CAISGQGWVLFSEAFF. The CDR3 DNA reads as TGTGCCATCAGTGGTCAGGGGTGGGTATTGTTCTCCGAAGCTTTCTTT.

This clonotype was seen a handful of times. This may be a read error, as it is one base from a much larger clone. V is TRBV11-3 and J is TRBJ2-7; the D call may be TRBD1 or TRBD2 (5 bases each). V lost 4 bases and J 7 bases, leaving 17 bases between the germline ends. In germline, CDR1 is SGHNT, CDR2 YENEEA. There are 14 residues in the CDR3. The CDR3 DNA is TGTGCCAGCAGCTCAGGGCCGTTTTCGGGAGAGCAGTACTTC. Translating it yields CASSSGPFSGEQYF. The complete variable domain, with remaining parts taken from reference TRBV11-3 and TRBJ2-7, reads EAGVVQSPRYKIIEKKQPVAFWCNPISGHNTLYWYLQNLGQGPELLIRYENEEAVDDSQLPKDRFSAERLKGVDSTLKIQPAELGDSAVYLCASSSGPFSGEQYFGPGTRLTVT.

This clonotype was recorded many times. J is TRBJ2-4 and V is TRBV28; D possibly corresponds to TRBD1 (5 bases). This CDR3 contains 15 residues. Trimming pared 4 bases from V and 8 bases from J, leaving 18 bases between. The germline V gene has CDR1 MDHEN and CDR2 SYDVKM. The CDR3: CASSSAQGGVDIQYF. The CDR3 DNA reads TGTGCCAGCAGTTCCGCCCAGGGTGGAGTGGACATTCAGTACTTC.